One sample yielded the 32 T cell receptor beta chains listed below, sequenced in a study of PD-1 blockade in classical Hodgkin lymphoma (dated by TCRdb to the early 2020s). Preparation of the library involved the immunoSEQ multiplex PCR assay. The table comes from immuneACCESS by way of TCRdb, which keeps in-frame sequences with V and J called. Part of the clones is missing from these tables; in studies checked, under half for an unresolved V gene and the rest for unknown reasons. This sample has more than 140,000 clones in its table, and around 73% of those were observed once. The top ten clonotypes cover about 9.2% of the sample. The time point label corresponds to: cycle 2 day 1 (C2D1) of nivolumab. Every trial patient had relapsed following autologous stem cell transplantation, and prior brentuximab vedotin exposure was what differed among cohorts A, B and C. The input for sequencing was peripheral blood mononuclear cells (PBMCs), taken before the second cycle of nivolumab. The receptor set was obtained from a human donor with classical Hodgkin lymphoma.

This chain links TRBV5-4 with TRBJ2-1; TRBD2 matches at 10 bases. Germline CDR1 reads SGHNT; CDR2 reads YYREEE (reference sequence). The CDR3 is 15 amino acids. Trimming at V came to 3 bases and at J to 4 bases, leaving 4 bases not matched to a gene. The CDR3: CASSSGLADYNEQFF. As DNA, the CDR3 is TGTGCCAGCAGCTCCGGACTAGCGGATTACAATGAGCAGTTCTTC.

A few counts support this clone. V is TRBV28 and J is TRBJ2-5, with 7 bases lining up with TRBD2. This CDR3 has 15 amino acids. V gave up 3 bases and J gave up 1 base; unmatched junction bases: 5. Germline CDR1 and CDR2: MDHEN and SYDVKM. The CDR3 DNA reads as TGTGCCAGCAGTTTGGGTCTAGCGGTCCAAGAGACCCAGTACTTC. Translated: CASSLGLAVQETQYF. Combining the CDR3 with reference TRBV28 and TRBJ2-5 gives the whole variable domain DVKVTQSSRYLVKRTGEKVFLECVQDMDHENMFWYRQDPGLGLRLIYFSYDVKMKEKGDIPEGYSVSREKKERFSLILESASTNQTSMYLCASSLGLAVQETQYFGPGTRLLVL.

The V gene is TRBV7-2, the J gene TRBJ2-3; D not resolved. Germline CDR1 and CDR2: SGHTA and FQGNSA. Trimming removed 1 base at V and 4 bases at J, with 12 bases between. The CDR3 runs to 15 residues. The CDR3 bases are TGTGCCAGCAGCTTAGTAGTCACATTGGCAGATACGCAGTATTTT. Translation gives CASSLVVTLADTQYF.

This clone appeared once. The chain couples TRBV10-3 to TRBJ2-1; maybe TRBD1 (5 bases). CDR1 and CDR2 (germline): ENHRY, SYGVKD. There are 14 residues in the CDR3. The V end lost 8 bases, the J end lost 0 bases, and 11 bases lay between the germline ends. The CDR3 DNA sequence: TGTGCCATCGCTGGGGCGAGCTCCTACAATGAGCAGTTCTTC. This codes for CAIAGASSYNEQFF.

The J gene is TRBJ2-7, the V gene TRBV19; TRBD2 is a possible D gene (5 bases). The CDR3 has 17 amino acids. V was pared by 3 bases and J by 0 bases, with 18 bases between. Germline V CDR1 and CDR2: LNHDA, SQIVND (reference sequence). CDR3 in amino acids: CASSIRGGRRSSYEQYF. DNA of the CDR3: TGTGCCAGTAGTATTCGGGGTGGACGGAGAAGCTCCTACGAGCAGTACTTC.

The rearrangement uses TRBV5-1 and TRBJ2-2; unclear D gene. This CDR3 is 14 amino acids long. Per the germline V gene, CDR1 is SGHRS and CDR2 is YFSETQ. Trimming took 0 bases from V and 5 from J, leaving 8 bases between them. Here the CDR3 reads CASSLGIETGELFF. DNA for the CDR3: TGCGCCAGCAGCTTGGGGATCGAAACCGGGGAGCTGTTTTTT.

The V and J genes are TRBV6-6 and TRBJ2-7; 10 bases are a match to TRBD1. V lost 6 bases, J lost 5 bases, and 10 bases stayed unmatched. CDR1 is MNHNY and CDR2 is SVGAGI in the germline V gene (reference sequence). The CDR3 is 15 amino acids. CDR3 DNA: TGTGCCAGCAGCCTGAACCGGGACAGGGGTAACGAGCAGTACTTC. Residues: CASSLNRDRGNEQYF.

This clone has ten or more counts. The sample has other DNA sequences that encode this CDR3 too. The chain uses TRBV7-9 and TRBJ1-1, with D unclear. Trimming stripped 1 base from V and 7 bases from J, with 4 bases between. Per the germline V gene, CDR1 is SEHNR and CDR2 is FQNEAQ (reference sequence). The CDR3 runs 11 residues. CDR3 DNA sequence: TGTGCCAGCAGCTTAGGGAGTGAAGCTTTCTTT. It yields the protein CASSLGSEAFF.

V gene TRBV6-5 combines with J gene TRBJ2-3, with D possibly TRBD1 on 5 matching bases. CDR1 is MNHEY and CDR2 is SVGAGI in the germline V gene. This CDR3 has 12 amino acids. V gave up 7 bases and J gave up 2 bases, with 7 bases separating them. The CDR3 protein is CASKGYTDTQYF. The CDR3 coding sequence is TGTGCCAGCAAGGGGTACACAGATACGCAGTATTTT.

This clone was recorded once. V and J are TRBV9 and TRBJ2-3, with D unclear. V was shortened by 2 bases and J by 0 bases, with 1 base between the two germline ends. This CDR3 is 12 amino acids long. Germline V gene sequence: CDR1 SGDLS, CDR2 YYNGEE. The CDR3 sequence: CASSVSTDTQYF. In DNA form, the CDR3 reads TGTGCCAGCAGCGTCAGCACAGATACGCAGTATTTT.

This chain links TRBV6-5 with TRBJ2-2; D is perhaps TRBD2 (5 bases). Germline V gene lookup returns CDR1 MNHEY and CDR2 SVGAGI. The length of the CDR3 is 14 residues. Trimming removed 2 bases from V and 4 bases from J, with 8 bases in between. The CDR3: CASSYGGFTGELFF. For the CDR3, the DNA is TGTGCCAGCAGTTACGGAGGTTTCACCGGGGAGCTGTTTTTT.

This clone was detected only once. The CDR3 region is CASSSLAGEELFF. The DNA of the CDR3 is TGTGCCAGCAGCTCTTTAGCGGGAGAGGAGCTGTTTTTT. The chain uses TRBV7-3 and TRBJ2-2; the match to TRBD2 covers 9 bases. The V and J ends lost 4 bases and 10 bases, in that order; junction bases with no gene match: 4. CDR1 is SGHTA, CDR2 FQGTGA, per germline. The CDR3 sequence is 13 residues long.

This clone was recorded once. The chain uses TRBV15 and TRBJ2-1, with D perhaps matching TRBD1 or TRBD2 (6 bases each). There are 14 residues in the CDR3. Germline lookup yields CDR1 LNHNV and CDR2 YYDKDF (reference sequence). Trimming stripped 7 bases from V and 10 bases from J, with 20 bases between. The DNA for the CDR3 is TGTGCCACCATGGGGGCAGGAGGGCCGGGGGAGCAGTTCTTC. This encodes CATMGAGGPGEQFF.

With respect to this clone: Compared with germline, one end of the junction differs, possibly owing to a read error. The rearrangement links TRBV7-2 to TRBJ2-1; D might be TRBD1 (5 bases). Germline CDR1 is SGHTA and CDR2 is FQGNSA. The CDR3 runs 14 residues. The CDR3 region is CASSLDSPLNEQFF. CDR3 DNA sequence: TGTGCCAGCAGTTTAGACAGTCCCCTCAATGAGCAGTTCTTC.

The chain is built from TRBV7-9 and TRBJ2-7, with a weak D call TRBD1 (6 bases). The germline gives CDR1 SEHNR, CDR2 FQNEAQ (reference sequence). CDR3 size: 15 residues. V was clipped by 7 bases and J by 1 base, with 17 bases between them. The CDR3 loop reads CASTRTEGESYEQYF. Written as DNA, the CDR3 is TGTGCCAGCACCAGAACTGAGGGGGAGTCCTACGAGCAGTACTTC.

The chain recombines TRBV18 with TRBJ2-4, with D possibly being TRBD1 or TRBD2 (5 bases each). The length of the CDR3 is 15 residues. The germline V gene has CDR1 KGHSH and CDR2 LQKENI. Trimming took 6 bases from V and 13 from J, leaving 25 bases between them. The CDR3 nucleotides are TGTGCCAGCTCGTATACGTCTTTGGGGGTGGCGAACCAGTACTTC. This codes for CASSYTSLGVANQYF.

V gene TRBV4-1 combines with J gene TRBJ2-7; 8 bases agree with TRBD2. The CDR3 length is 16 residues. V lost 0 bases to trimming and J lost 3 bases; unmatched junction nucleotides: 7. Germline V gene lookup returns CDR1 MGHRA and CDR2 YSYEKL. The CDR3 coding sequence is TGCGCCAGCAGCCAAGAAGGACGGGAGGGCCACTACGAGCAGTACTTC. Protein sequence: CASSQEGREGHYEQYF.

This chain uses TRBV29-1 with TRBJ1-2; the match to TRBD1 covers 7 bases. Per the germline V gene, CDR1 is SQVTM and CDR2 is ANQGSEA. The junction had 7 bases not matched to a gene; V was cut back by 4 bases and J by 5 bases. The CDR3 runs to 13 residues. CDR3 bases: TGCAGCGTTGGGGACAGTCCTACGTATGGCTACACCTTC. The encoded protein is CSVGDSPTYGYTF.

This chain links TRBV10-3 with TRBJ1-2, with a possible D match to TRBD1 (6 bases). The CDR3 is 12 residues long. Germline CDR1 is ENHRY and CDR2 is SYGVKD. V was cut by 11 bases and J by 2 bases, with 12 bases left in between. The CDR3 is CAAQGGNYGYTF. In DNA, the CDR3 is TGTGCCGCACAGGGAGGGAACTATGGCTACACCTTC.

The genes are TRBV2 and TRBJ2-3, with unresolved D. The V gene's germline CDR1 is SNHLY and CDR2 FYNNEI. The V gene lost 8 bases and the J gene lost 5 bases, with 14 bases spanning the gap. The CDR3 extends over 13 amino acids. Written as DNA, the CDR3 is TGTGCCAGCGAGGAAGGAGAAGTAGATACGCAGTATTTT. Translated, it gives CASEEGEVDTQYF.

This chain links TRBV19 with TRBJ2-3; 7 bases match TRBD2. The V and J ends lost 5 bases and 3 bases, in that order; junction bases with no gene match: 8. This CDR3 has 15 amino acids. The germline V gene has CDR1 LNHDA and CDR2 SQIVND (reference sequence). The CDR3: CASSRTSGGTDTQYF. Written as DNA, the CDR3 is TGTGCCAGTAGTCGGACCTCCGGGGGGACAGATACGCAGTATTTT. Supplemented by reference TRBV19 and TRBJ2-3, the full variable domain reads DGGITQSPKYLFRKEGQNVTLSCEQNLNHDAMYWYRQDPGQGLRLIYYSQIVNDFQKGDIAEGYSVSREKKESFPLTVTSAQKNPTAFYLCASSRTSGGTDTQYFGPGTRLTVL.

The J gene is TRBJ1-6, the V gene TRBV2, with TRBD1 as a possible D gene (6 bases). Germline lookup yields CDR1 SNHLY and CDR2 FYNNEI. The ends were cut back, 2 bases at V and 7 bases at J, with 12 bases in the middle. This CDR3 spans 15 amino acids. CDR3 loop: CASSELTGPNSPLHF. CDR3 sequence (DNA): TGTGCCAGCAGTGAATTGACAGGACCAAATTCACCCCTCCACTTT.

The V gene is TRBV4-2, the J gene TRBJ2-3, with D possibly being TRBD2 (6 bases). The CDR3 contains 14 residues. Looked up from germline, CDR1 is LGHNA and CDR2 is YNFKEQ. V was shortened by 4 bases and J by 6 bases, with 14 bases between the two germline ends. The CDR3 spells CASSLSGARDTQYF. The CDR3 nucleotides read TGTGCCAGCAGCCTATCGGGAGCCAGGGATACGCAGTATTTT.

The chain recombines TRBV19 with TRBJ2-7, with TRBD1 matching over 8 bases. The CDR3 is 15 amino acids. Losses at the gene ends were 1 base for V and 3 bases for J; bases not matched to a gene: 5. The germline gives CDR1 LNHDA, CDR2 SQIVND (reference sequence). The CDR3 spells CASSIVADRDYEQYF. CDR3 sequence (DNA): TGTGCCAGTAGTATAGTGGCGGACAGGGACTACGAGCAGTACTTC. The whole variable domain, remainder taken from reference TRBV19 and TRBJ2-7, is DGGITQSPKYLFRKEGQNVTLSCEQNLNHDAMYWYRQDPGQGLRLIYYSQIVNDFQKGDIAEGYSVSREKKESFPLTVTSAQKNPTAFYLCASSIVADRDYEQYFGPGTRLTVT.

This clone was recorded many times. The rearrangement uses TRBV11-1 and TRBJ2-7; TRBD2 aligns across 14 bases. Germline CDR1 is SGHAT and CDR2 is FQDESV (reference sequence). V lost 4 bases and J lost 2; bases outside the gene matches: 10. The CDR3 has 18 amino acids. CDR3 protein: CASSSRTSGRRPPYEQYF. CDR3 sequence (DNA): TGTGCCAGCAGCTCGAGGACTAGCGGGAGGCGCCCTCCCTACGAGCAGTACTTC.

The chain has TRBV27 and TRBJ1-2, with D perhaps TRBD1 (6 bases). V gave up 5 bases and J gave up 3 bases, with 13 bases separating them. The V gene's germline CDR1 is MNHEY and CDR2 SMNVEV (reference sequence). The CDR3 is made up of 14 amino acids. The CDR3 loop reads CASSPRDTDYGYTF. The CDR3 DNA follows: TGTGCCAGCAGTCCGCGGGACACGGACTATGGCTACACCTTC.

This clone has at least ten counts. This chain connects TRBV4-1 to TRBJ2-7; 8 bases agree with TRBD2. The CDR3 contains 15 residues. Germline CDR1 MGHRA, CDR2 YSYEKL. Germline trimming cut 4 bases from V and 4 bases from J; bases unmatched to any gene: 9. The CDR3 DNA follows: TGCGCCAGCAGCCCGCACAGCGGGAGCCTATACGAGCAGTACTTC. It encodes CASSPHSGSLYEQYF.

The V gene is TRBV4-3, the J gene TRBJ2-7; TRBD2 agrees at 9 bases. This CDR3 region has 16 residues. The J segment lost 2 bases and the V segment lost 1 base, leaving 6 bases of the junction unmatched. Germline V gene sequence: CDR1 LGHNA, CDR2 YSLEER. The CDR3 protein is CASSQVILAGPYEQYF. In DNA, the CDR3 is TGCGCCAGCAGCCAAGTAATCCTAGCGGGACCCTACGAGCAGTACTTC.

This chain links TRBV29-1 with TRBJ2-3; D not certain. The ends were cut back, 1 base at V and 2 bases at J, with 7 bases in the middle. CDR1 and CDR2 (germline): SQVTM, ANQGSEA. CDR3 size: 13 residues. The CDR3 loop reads CSVEGTATDTQYF. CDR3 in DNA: TGCAGCGTTGAAGGCACAGCCACAGATACGCAGTATTTT.

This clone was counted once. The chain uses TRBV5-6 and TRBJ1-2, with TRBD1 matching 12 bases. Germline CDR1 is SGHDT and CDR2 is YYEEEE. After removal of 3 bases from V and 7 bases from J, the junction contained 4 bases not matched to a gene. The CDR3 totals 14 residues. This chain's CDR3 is CASSWGQGAIGYTF. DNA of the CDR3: TGTGCCAGCAGCTGGGGACAGGGGGCAATTGGCTACACCTTC.

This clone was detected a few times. CDR3 sequence (DNA): TGTGCTAGTGGTTTGTGGTCAGGGGGCTCACCCCTCCACTTT. Amino acids: CASGLWSGGSPLHF. This chain joins TRBV12-5 and TRBJ1-6; 8 bases are shared with TRBD1. Germline-derived CDR1 and CDR2 are LGHNT and FRNRAP. V trimming: 2 bases; J trimming: 10 bases; junction bases outside the gene matches: 4. The CDR3 is 14 amino acids.

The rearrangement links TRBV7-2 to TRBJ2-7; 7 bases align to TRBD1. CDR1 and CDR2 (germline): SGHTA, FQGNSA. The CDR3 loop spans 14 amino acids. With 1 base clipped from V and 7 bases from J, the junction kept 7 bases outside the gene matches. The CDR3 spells CASSLDTGVGEQYF. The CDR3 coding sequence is TGTGCCAGCAGCTTAGACACAGGGGTTGGGGAGCAGTACTTC.